Each of the 23 T cell receptor beta chains below was sequenced from the same sample in a study of regulatory T cells in long-lasting Graves disease. iRepertoire HTBI primers and Arm-PCR of CDR3 regions built TCR beta libraries. From the multiplex PCR reads, TCRdb called clonotypes with MiXCR, one entry per CDR3 protein. The data show around 400,000 distinct CDR3 sequences, about 14% seen once. Sample time point: newly diagnosed GD, antithyroid drugs for less than 3 months. The authors made the TCR library using RNA they extracted from PBMCs. The sample in question was peripheral blood mononuclear cells (PBMCs), obtained at new diagnosis, from a patient treated with antithyroid drugs. The receptors shown here come from a female donor with Graves disease.

This clonotype appeared many times. CDR3 sequence reads: CASSVVAGPWNEQFF. CDR3 DNA: TGTGCCAGCAGCGTAGTAGCGGGGCCGTGGAATGAGCAGTTCTTC. The V gene is TRBV9, the J gene TRBJ2-1; 8 nucleotides agree with TRBD2. The CDR3 is 15 residues long. Germline-derived CDR1 and CDR2 are SGDLS and YYNGEE. Unmatched junction bases numbered 6, after V lost 0 bases and J lost 7 bases.

This rearrangement joins TRBV20-1 to TRBJ2-7; D is ambiguous. CDR1 and CDR2 from the germline V gene are DFQATT and SNEGSKA (reference sequence). The CDR3 length is 11 residues. V was trimmed by 6 bases and J by 1 base, leaving 7 bases between them. CDR3 residues: CSATVSYEQYF. As DNA, the CDR3 is TGCAGTGCCACCGTATCCTACGAGCAGTACTTC.

The sample holds many counts of this clonotype. As DNA, the CDR3 is TGTGCCAGCAGCACCGGGACAGGCACAGATACGCAGTATTTT. It is translated as CASSTGTGTDTQYF. V usage is TRBV7-2 and J usage is TRBJ2-3, with 7 bases aligning to TRBD1. The V gene's germline CDR1 is SGHTA and CDR2 FQGNSA. The CDR3 contains 14 residues. Unmatched junction bases numbered 3, after V lost 5 bases and J lost 1 base.

The chain employs TRBV3-1 and TRBJ2-7, with 8 bases that match TRBD2. Germline V gene lookup returns CDR1 LGHDT and CDR2 YNNKEL (reference sequence). The length of the CDR3 is 15 residues. V lost 4 bases and J lost 1; bases outside the gene matches: 6. The CDR3 reads CASSRPLAESYEQYF. As DNA, the CDR3 is TGTGCCAGCAGCCGCCCACTAGCGGAATCCTACGAGCAGTACTTC.

Many counts were recorded for this clonotype. The J gene is TRBJ1-5, the V gene TRBV10-3; TRBD1 aligns across 8 bases. The CDR3 contains 16 residues. Germline V CDR1 and CDR2: ENHRY, SYGVKD. Unmatched junction bases numbered 6, after V lost 3 bases and J lost 2 bases. This CDR3 is CAISDNQGARNQPQHF. CDR3 sequence (DNA): TGTGCCATCAGTGATAACCAGGGGGCACGCAATCAGCCCCAGCATTTT.

Comments on this clonotype: A much larger clone lies one base from this, so it may be a read error. This chain links TRBV11-2 with TRBJ2-2; tentatively, D is TRBD2 (6 bases). The CDR3 has 17 amino acids. Per germline, CDR1 SGHAT and CDR2 FQNNGV. The CDR3 loop is CVSSPFPHSTGAGELFF. The CDR3 region has the DNA TGTGTCAGCAGCCCCTTCCCCCACTCGACGGGAGCCGGGGAGCTGTTTTTT.

Only a few counts were recorded for this clonotype. The rearrangement joins TRBV28 to TRBJ1-1; a possible D gene is TRBD1 (6 bases). The germline CDR1 and CDR2 sequences are MDHEN and SYDVKM. The CDR3 is 15 residues long. Deletions cut 11 bases from V and 0 bases from J, with 19 bases between. This CDR3 is CARGGLGTMNTEAFF. The DNA of the CDR3 is TGTGCCCGGGGGGGGCTCGGGACGATGAACACTGAAGCTTTCTTT.

This clonotype was observed at least ten times. The genes are TRBV10-3 and TRBJ2-3, with D hard to call. CDR1 and CDR2 (germline): ENHRY, SYGVKD. Trimming left V 10 bases short and J 1 base short, with 15 bases between. This CDR3 is 14 amino acids long. The CDR3: CATGLGAGTDTQYF. The CDR3 bases are TGTGCCACCGGGCTGGGCGCCGGCACAGATACGCAGTATTTT.

The J gene is TRBJ2-7, the V gene TRBV4-1; a weak D match, TRBD1 (6 bases). The CDR3 runs 15 residues. CDR1 is MGHRA, CDR2 YSYEKL, per germline. Trimming removed 1 base from V and 1 base from J, with 11 bases in between. In DNA form, the CDR3 reads TGCGCCAGCAGCCAAGTTGGGACAAATTCCTACGAGCAGTACTTC. Translating it yields CASSQVGTNSYEQYF.

On this clonotype: A much larger clonotype is one base distant, so this may be a read error. V and J are TRBV13 and TRBJ1-1; 8 nucleotides line up with TRBD1. J lost 4 bases, V lost 5 bases, and 6 bases had no gene match. Germline V gives CDR1 PRHDT, CDR2 FYEKMQ (reference sequence). This CDR3 is 14 amino acids long. CDR3 sequence reads: CASSDVQGATEAFF. Here the CDR3 DNA reads TGTGCCAGCAGCGACGTTCAGGGGGCCACTGAAGCTTTCTTT.

This clonotype came up many times. The chain combines TRBV12-3 or TRBV12-4 with TRBJ1-4; D is uncertain. The V and J ends lost 1 base and 8 bases respectively, with 20 bases between them. The CDR3 totals 17 residues. CDR3 region: CASSLVLPSLFGEKLFF. For the CDR3, the DNA is TGTGCCAGCAGTTTAGTTCTCCCGAGTCTATTCGGGGAAAAACTGTTTTTT.

Ten or more counts support this clonotype. The CDR3 sequence: CASRGLTRSGANVLTF. CDR3 DNA: TGTGCCAGCAGGGGACTTACTAGGTCTGGGGCCAACGTCCTGACTTTC. The chain has TRBV12-3 or TRBV12-4 and TRBJ2-6; tentatively, D is TRBD2 (6 bases). With 6 bases removed from V and 1 base from J, the gap between germline ends came to 13 bases. The CDR3 loop spans 16 amino acids.

Only a few counts were recorded for this clonotype. V gene TRBV20-1 combines with J gene TRBJ2-5; perhaps TRBD2 as D (6 bases). V was trimmed by 1 base and J by 2 bases, leaving 17 bases between them. The CDR3 is 16 residues long. The germline V gene encodes CDR1 DFQATT and CDR2 SNEGSKA (reference sequence). The CDR3 protein is CSARGRERSIQETQYF. In DNA form, the CDR3 reads TGCAGTGCTAGAGGCCGGGAGAGAAGTATACAAGAGACCCAGTACTTC.

This clonotype was found a few times. As DNA, the CDR3 is TGTGCCAGCAGTTCCGAACAAGAAGCTTTCTTT. Residues: CASSSEQEAFF. The chain employs TRBV27 and TRBJ1-1; the D is unclear. The length of the CDR3 is 11 residues. Trimming shortened V by 4 bases and J by 8 bases, and 8 bases separated the two germline ends. Germline lookup yields CDR1 MNHEY and CDR2 SMNVEV (reference sequence).

The chain recombines TRBV5-5 with TRBJ2-1, with 9 positions matching TRBD2. V lost 5 bases and J lost 9; bases outside the gene matches: 12. Germline V gives CDR1 SGHKS, CDR2 YYEKEE (reference sequence). The CDR3 totals 15 residues. For the CDR3, the DNA is TGTGCCAGCAGGGAGGCGGGGGGGAGGTCGGTTGAGCAGTTCTTC. Its translation is CASREAGGRSVEQFF.

This rearrangement joins TRBV19 to TRBJ1-5, with unresolved D. Germline V gene data show CDR1 as LNHDA and CDR2 as SQIVND (reference sequence). The V end was cut by 0 bases, the J end by 2 bases, with 14 bases between. This CDR3 spans 17 amino acids. The CDR3 loop reads CASSIDLEPAGNQPQHF. CDR3 in DNA: TGTGCCAGTAGTATAGATCTCGAACCAGCTGGCAATCAGCCCCAGCATTTT.

The sample holds many counts of this clonotype. The V call is TRBV29-1, the J call TRBJ1-5; weak D call: TRBD1 (5 bases). Germline loops: CDR1 SQVTM, CDR2 ANQGSEA. The CDR3 is made up of 13 amino acids. The germline V and J ends were trimmed by 6 bases and 4 bases, with 13 bases remaining between them. The CDR3 reads CSVAAGKNQPQHF. CDR3 nucleotide sequence: TGCAGCGTGGCGGCAGGGAAGAATCAGCCCCAGCATTTT.

At least ten counts were recorded for this clonotype. V and J are TRBV30 and TRBJ2-1; perhaps TRBD1 as D (5 bases). The CDR3 loop spans 15 amino acids. Looked up from germline, CDR1 is GTSNPN and CDR2 is SVGIG (reference sequence). Trimming took off 0 bases at V and 0 bases at J, with 9 bases between the two ends. The CDR3 loop reads CAWSVTASSYNEQFF. For the CDR3, the DNA is TGTGCCTGGAGTGTGACAGCGAGCTCCTACAATGAGCAGTTCTTC.

This clonotype turned up a few times. This chain joins TRBV7-2 and TRBJ2-2; 8 bases fit TRBD2. The CDR3 runs 15 residues. Losses at the gene ends were 3 bases for V and 4 bases for J; bases not matched to a gene: 4. Germline V gene lookup returns CDR1 SGHTA and CDR2 FQGNSA. CDR3 DNA sequence: TGTGCCAGCAGCTTCGGACTAGCCATCACCGGGGAGCTGTTTTTT. It encodes CASSFGLAITGELFF.

This clonotype was detected ten times or more. J is TRBJ2-7 and V is TRBV6-2 or TRBV6-3; TRBD1 might be the D (6 bases). The V gene's germline CDR1 is MNHEY and CDR2 SVGEGT. Trimming removed 10 bases from V and 3 bases from J, with 22 bases in between. The CDR3 is made up of 15 amino acids. The CDR3 is CAIRPGHLKRYEQYF. Here the CDR3 DNA reads TGTGCCATCCGGCCGGGACACCTAAAACGCTACGAGCAGTACTTC.

In this sample, this clonotype turned up many times. The chain couples TRBV12-3 or TRBV12-4 to TRBJ1-2; D is possibly TRBD1 (5 bases). Trimming shortened V by 5 bases and J by 4 bases, and 20 bases separated the two germline ends. The CDR3 is 16 residues long. CDR3 nucleotide sequence: TGTGCCAGCAGTCCTACCGGGACCGTGGAAGGCTATGGCTACACCTTC. Protein: CASSPTGTVEGYGYTF.

The chain joins TRBV9 to TRBJ2-5; possible D gene TRBD2, 7 bases. V was pared by 5 bases and J by 9 bases, with 14 bases between. CDR1 is SGDLS and CDR2 is YYNGEE in the germline V gene. This CDR3 is 12 amino acids long. The DNA for the CDR3 is TGTGCCAGCAGTCGGGGGGCGGGGGCCCAGTACTTC. Encoded protein: CASSRGAGAQYF.

This clonotype was seen more than once but under ten times. A much larger clone lies one base from this, so it may be a read error. J is TRBJ1-1 and V is TRBV30; maybe TRBD1 (6 bases). CDR1 and CDR2 from the germline V gene are GTSNPN and SVGIG (reference sequence). V lost 3 bases and J lost 10, with 12 bases in between. This CDR3 region has 11 residues. CDR3 residues: CAWRGRGPAFF. The CDR3 coding sequence is TGTGCCTGGAGAGGCAGGGGACCAGCTTTCTTT.